The T cell receptor gamma chain under discussion was sequenced for a study of gammadelta T cells in human blood (TCRdb year 2020). The investigation overall reported the following: In the study, polyclonal expansion of innate gamma-delta T cells immediately after birth was reported to appear to be driven by microbial exposure.

The library was generated by RT-PCR. Sequencing took place on an Illumina MiSeq. Clonotypes were called again by TCRdb from the public reads via CATT, and duplicate nucleotide sequences were then merged into one entry. Within this sample are roughly 400 gamma-chain clones, with approximately 13% of them counted one time only. 26% of the sample comes from the top ten. CDR1 GITISATS and CDR2 ISYDGTV were looked up in the germline V gene (reference sequence). V trim: 1 base; J trim: 5 bases; unmatched bases: 2. The cysteine opens and the phenylalanine closes a CDR3 of 16 amino acids. Kept here is only the CDR3 DNA, which spans 48 bases and is read in frame from base 1. This clone is considered large (0.1 to 1%). Its antigen target is currently unknown. The input lacks base qualities; no much larger clone sits a single base away. This specimen includes other DNA sequences encoding the same CDR3.

Recombination connected TRGV9 to TRGJP. The sequenced sample consisted of Vgamma9Vdelta2 gamma-delta T cells from adult blood. The clonotype originates from a human donor. In nucleotide form, the sequence is TGTGCCTTGTGGGAGGTAGAAGAGTTGGGCAAAAAAATCAAGGTATTT. Translation gives CALWEVEELGKKIKVF.